This TCR beta chain was observed in a study of T cell changes during pregnancy in multiple sclerosis. The V gene lost 0 bases and the J gene lost 5 bases, with 8 bases spanning the gap. This CDR3 contains 13 residues. Per the germline V gene, CDR1 is SGHRS and CDR2 is YFSETQ. The method was immunoSEQ multiplex PCR; TCRdb's version includes in-frame clones alone and lacks a portion of them. The table records tens of thousands of clones, roughly 90% of them present only once. J is TRBJ1-1 and V is TRBV5-1, with D unclear. This specimen was CD8+ T cells from peripheral blood mononuclear cells, taken before pregnancy. This clonotype was sampled from a female donor with multiple sclerosis, enrolled in a pregnancy study. CDR3 in DNA: TGCGCCAGCAGCTTGGCCAGCGAGACTGAAGCTTTCTTT. It codes for CASSLASETEAFF.